The present entry profiles one TCR beta chain with its context. TCRdb reprocessed the 5' RACE reads, with one entry per CDR3 protein and no DNA. The sample data list 300,000 to 450,000 distinct CDR3 sequences. This record comes from a study of T cells expressing NK-cell markers. The CDR3 loop spans 15 amino acids. V usage is TRBV12-3 or TRBV12-4 and J usage is TRBJ2-3; no DNA is available, so the TRBD2 call from TCRdb remains unchecked. The origin of this receptor is a man aged 18-70 years in good health. The sample was blood T cells: a sorted CD56 or NKG2C T cell subset, CD4+ or CD8+ T cells, or bulk PBMC T cells (not recorded which). This CDR3 reads CASRKRGGLEDTQYF.